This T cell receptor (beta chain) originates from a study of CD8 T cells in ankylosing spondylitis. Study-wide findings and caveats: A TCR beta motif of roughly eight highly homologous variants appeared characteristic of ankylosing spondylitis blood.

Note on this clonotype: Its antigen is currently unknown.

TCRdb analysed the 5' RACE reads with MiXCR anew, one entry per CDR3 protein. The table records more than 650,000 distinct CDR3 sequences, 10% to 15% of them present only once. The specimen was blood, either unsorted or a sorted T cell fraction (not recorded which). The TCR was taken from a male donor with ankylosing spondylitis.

CDR3 coding DNA: TGTGCCAGCAGCATGGCGCGGAACACCGGGGAGCTGTTTTTT. Protein sequence: CASSMARNTGELFF. This chain links TRBV4-2 with TRBJ2-2; the D is unclear. Trimming took 5 bases from V and 1 from J, leaving 8 bases between them. Per germline, CDR1 LGHNA and CDR2 YNFKEQ. The CDR3 is 14 amino acids.